This T cell receptor (beta chain) originates from a study of blood T cell repertoires in COVID-19. As processed by the authors: Amplified reference gene primers provided the basis for estimating nucleated cell counts. The protocol was immunoSEQ multiplex PCR, while the TCRdb copy is restricted to in-frame clones and leaves out a portion. The V and J calls and the clone size are those of that table, but D and trimming were determined from the DNA. Of 100,000 to 150,000 clones in the sample, roughly 88% were seen once. CDR3 length: 15 amino acids. Per germline, CDR1 MDHEN and CDR2 SYDVKM. Trimming left V 7 bases short and J 0 bases short, with 13 bases between.

This clonotype was obtained from an elderly woman with acute or convalescent COVID-19. The chain has TRBV28 and TRBJ1-5; no clear D. Sequencing input: peripheral blood. The CDR3 DNA follows: TGTGCCAGCAAGATCTTTAGATATAGCAATCAGCCCCAGCATTTT. Protein product: CASKIFRYSNQPQHF.